This T cell receptor beta chain emerged from a study of shared clonotypes between healthy human individuals. Study-wide results and limits: Researchers found naive subsets generally carried larger estimated richness than memory subsets.

The DNA input per sorted-subset replicate PCR was 200 ng, corresponding to 25,000 to 30,000 T cell genomes. Repertoires were generated with immunoSEQ multiplex PCR, while TCRdb's copy carries only in-frame clones and drops some. The sample shows about 2.1 million clones, around 93% of them seen only once. Terminally differentiated effector memory CD45RA+ cells were left out of the naive CD8 fraction, which was CD45RO-negative and positively selected for CCR7. Concerning this clone: As yet, its antigen is unknown.

Germline assignment: CDR1 SEHNR and CDR2 FQNEAQ (reference sequence). The ends lost 5 bases at V and 6 bases at J; junction bases unmatched: 16. The CDR3 runs to 17 residues. This sequence was found in a man aged 18 to 35 in good health. Some clones in this sample may be carry-over from other donors' samples. Input material: naive CD8+ T cells from PBMCs. The chain employs TRBV7-9 and TRBJ2-1; TRBD1 matches at 7 bases. CDR3 in DNA: TGTGCCAGCAGCAGCCCGATAGACAGGGTAGACACCAATGAGCAGTTCTTC. It is translated as CASSSPIDRVDTNEQFF.